This passage covers 22 T cell receptor beta chains from one sample sequenced in a study of T cell responses to AZD1222 COVID-19 vaccine. Assay: immunoSEQ multiplex PCR; the TCRdb copy retains only in-frame clones and omits some. The sample shows 120,000 to 150,000 clones, around 91% of them seen only once. The specimen comprised peripheral blood, sampled on day 0 of AZD1222 vaccination. These receptors were obtained from an adult in good health.

V usage is TRBV30 and J usage is TRBJ1-2; no firm D call. Trimming stripped 3 bases from V and 1 base from J, with 9 bases between. The germline V gene encodes CDR1 GTSNPN and CDR2 SVGIG (reference sequence). This CDR3 is 13 amino acids long. CDR3 sequence: CAWRQKYNYGYTF. The CDR3 bases are TGTGCCTGGAGGCAGAAATATAACTATGGCTACACCTTC.

This chain connects TRBV27 to TRBJ1-6; 11 nucleotides line up with TRBD1. Germline CDR1 MNHEY, CDR2 SMNVEV (reference sequence). The CDR3 length is 16 residues. J lost 10 bases, V lost 0 bases, and 5 bases had no gene match. This chain's CDR3 is CASSLSGTGGRSPLHF. Written as DNA, the CDR3 is TGTGCCAGCAGTTTATCCGGGACAGGGGGGAGGTCACCCCTCCACTTT.

This chain joins TRBV12-5 and TRBJ1-6, with TRBD1 identical over 10 bases. Germline CDR1 LGHNT, CDR2 FRNRAP. This CDR3 is built from 16 residues. The V gene end was trimmed by 0 bases and the J gene end by 8 bases; junction bases not matched to a gene: 4. In DNA, the CDR3 is TGTGCTAGTGGTTTGGTAGTGACAGGGGGCTATTCACCCCTCCACTTT. Its translation is CASGLVVTGGYSPLHF.

In DNA form, the CDR3 reads TGTGCCAGCAGCTTTATCTCGGACTCCACTGAAGCTTTCTTT. Its translation: CASSFISDSTEAFF. The chain has TRBV7-2 and TRBJ1-1, with D uncertain. Germline V lookup: CDR1 SGHTA, CDR2 FQGNSA. This CDR3 is 14 amino acids long. Deletions cut 3 bases from V and 4 bases from J, with 12 bases between.

The rearrangement links TRBV7-2 to TRBJ2-7, with TRBD2 identical over 9 bases. The junction had 6 bases not matched to a gene; V was cut back by 1 base and J by 2 bases. Looked up from germline, CDR1 is SGHTA and CDR2 is FQGNSA. The CDR3 is 16 residues long. The CDR3 loop reads CASSLDLAGGAYEQYF. The CDR3 bases are TGTGCCAGCAGCTTAGATTTGGCGGGAGGGGCCTACGAGCAGTACTTC.

The V and J genes are TRBV5-6 and TRBJ1-2, with D tentatively TRBD1 (6 bases). The V gene lost 2 bases and the J gene lost 4 bases, with 12 bases spanning the gap. The CDR3 consists of 14 residues. Germline V gene lookup returns CDR1 SGHDT and CDR2 YYEEEE. In DNA, the CDR3 is TGTGCCAGCAGCTTCGGGGGGCGGGTCTATGGCTACACCTTC. Translating gives CASSFGGRVYGYTF.

This clone has only one observation. The chain links TRBV27 to TRBJ1-5; perhaps TRBD1 as D (6 bases). The CDR3 is 14 amino acids. CDR1 MNHEY and CDR2 SMNVEV come from the germline V gene (reference sequence). Trimming left V 2 bases short and J 6 bases short, with 11 bases between. CDR3 coding DNA: TGTGCCAGCAGTTTAGTACAGGGAAGTCAGCCCCAGCATTTT. Its translation is CASSLVQGSQPQHF.

In regard to this clone: An end of the junction differs from the germline gene, which may be a read error. The chain uses TRBV2 and TRBJ2-5, with D unclear. Germline CDR1 SNHLY, CDR2 FYNNEI. This CDR3 comprises 13 residues. CDR3 DNA: TGTGCCAGCAGTGGTTGGCTCCAAGAGGCCCAGTACTTC. Its translation is CASSGWLQEAQYF.

The genes are TRBV28 and TRBJ1-1; D is uncertain. Germline V gene lookup returns CDR1 MDHEN and CDR2 SYDVKM. The V end lost 5 bases, the J end lost 5 bases, and 9 bases lay between the germline ends. The CDR3 extends over 12 amino acids. CDR3 DNA: TGTGCCAGCAGTCTACCCGGGACTGAAGCTTTCTTT. Residues: CASSLPGTEAFF.

The CDR3 loop is CASSRGAYEQYF. CDR3 sequence (DNA): TGTGCCAGCAGCCGAGGGGCCTACGAGCAGTACTTC. V usage is TRBV5-4 and J usage is TRBJ2-7; possibly TRBD1 or TRBD2 for D (5 bases each). Between the trimmed V and J ends, which lost 4 bases and 2 bases, there was a span of 7 bases. There are 12 residues in the CDR3. Germline CDR1 is SGHNT and CDR2 is YYREEE (reference sequence).

The chain combines TRBV6-6 with TRBJ1-6; D not certain. The CDR3 sequence is 14 residues long. V was pared by 2 bases and J by 4 bases, with 6 bases between. CDR1 and CDR2 (germline): MNHNY, SVGAGI (reference sequence). The CDR3 loop reads CASSYSQYNSPLHF. The CDR3 bases are TGTGCCAGCAGTTACAGCCAGTATAATTCACCCCTCCACTTT.

V gene TRBV2 combines with J gene TRBJ1-2; D unclear. CDR3 length: 13 amino acids. CDR1 is SNHLY and CDR2 is FYNNEI in the germline V gene. V lost 2 bases, J lost 3 bases, and 7 bases lay in between. CDR3 sequence: CASSELGDYGYTF. For the CDR3, the DNA is TGTGCCAGCAGTGAACTGGGAGACTATGGCTACACCTTC.

The chain links TRBV15 to TRBJ1-4; D possibly corresponds to TRBD1 (5 bases). With 1 base removed from V and 9 bases from J, the gap between germline ends came to 15 bases. CDR3 length equals 15 residues. Germline V lookup: CDR1 LNHNV, CDR2 YYDKDF (reference sequence). CDR3 nucleotide sequence: TGTGCCACCAGCAGAGCGGGGACTCCGGAACAAAAACTGTTTTTT. Amino acids: CATSRAGTPEQKLFF. The variable domain in full, with the rest retrieved from reference TRBV15 and TRBJ1-4, is DAMVIQNPRYQVTQFGKPVTLSCSQTLNHNVMYWYQQKSSQAPKLLFHYYDKDFNNEADTPDNFQSRRPNTSFCFLDIRSPGLGDTAMYLCATSRAGTPEQKLFFGSGTQLSVL.

V is TRBV28 and J is TRBJ1-5; D is unclear. Germline V CDR1 and CDR2: MDHEN, SYDVKM. The CDR3 sequence is 18 residues long. V lost 3 bases and J lost 6, with 24 bases in between. Here the CDR3 DNA reads TGTGCCAGCAGTTTGTTCGGATTGGGCCCCCGGGAGCCTCAGCCCCAGCATTTT. Encoded protein: CASSLFGLGPREPQPQHF.

The chain uses TRBV4-1 and TRBJ1-5; no clear D gene. Trimming shortened V by 0 bases and J by 0 bases, and 18 bases separated the two germline ends. This CDR3 spans 19 amino acids. Germline V CDR1 and CDR2: MGHRA, YSYEKL. DNA for the CDR3: TGCGCCAGCAGCCAAGATTTCCGCTCGACGGAATATAGCAATCAGCCCCAGCATTTT. Amino acid sequence: CASSQDFRSTEYSNQPQHF.

J is TRBJ1-1 and V is TRBV18, with 7 bases that match TRBD1. CDR1 KGHSH and CDR2 LQKENI come from the germline V gene. The CDR3 length is 13 residues. J gave up 3 bases and V 5 bases, and 3 bases lay outside the gene matches. In DNA, the CDR3 is TGTGCCAGCTCATTGGGACAGTACACTGAAGCTTTCTTT. This gives the protein CASSLGQYTEAFF.

The V gene is TRBV7-8, the J gene TRBJ1-2, with a weak D call TRBD1 (6 bases). Trimming removed 5 bases from V and 1 base from J, with 14 bases in between. In germline, CDR1 is SGHVS, CDR2 FQNEAQ. CDR3 size: 15 residues. CDR3 in amino acids: CASSQDSHFNYGYTF. The CDR3 region has the DNA TGTGCCAGCAGCCAGGACAGCCACTTTAACTATGGCTACACCTTC. Full variable domain (missing parts from reference TRBV7-8 and TRBJ1-2): GAGVSQSPRYKVAKRGQDVALRCDPISGHVSLFWYQQALGQGPEFLTYFQNEAQLDKSGLPSDRFFAERPEGSVSTLKIQRTQQEDSAVYLCASSQDSHFNYGYTFGSGTRLTVV.

The CDR3 protein is CASSGKGGGETQYF. The CDR3 bases are TGTGCCAGCAGCGGCAAGGGTGGAGGCGAGACCCAGTACTTC. V is TRBV5-6 and J is TRBJ2-5; D is perhaps TRBD2 (5 bases). Trimming pared 4 bases from V and 5 bases from J, leaving 15 bases between. The CDR3 sequence is 14 residues long. Germline assignment: CDR1 SGHDT and CDR2 YYEEEE.

This clone has just one count. The gene calls are TRBV3-1 (or the pseudogene TRBV3-2) and TRBJ1-1; D is perhaps TRBD1 (6 bases). The V gene's germline CDR1 is LGHDT and CDR2 YNNKEL (reference sequence). The V gene lost 4 bases and the J gene lost 4 bases, with 16 bases spanning the gap. The CDR3 length is 15 residues. The CDR3 region is CASSLSSGRGTEAFF. The CDR3 DNA reads as TGTGCCAGCAGCCTATCATCTGGCAGGGGCACTGAAGCTTTCTTT.

In this sample, this clone turned up once. The chain carries TRBV19 and TRBJ1-4; D unresolved. Germline V lookup: CDR1 LNHDA, CDR2 SQIVND (reference sequence). The V end was cut by 4 bases, the J end by 4 bases, with 7 bases between. CDR3 length equals 13 residues. The CDR3 region has the DNA TGTGCCAGTAGTAGGCAGGATAATGAAAAACTGTTTTTT. Residues: CASSRQDNEKLFF.

V usage is TRBV7-6 and J usage is TRBJ2-3; a possible D gene is TRBD2 (6 bases). The CDR3 totals 18 residues. Germline V gene sequence: CDR1 SGHVS, CDR2 FNYEAQ. V lost 1 base and J lost 2, with 19 bases in between. The CDR3 DNA reads as TGTGCCAGCAGCTTAGTTTCCGGCGGGGACCAGAACACAGATACGCAGTATTTT. It encodes CASSLVSGGDQNTDTQYF.

This sequence joins TRBV18 and TRBJ2-7, with unresolved D. This CDR3 spans 12 amino acids. Germline CDR1 reads KGHSH; CDR2 reads LQKENI. V was cut by 1 base and J by 1 base, with 2 bases left in between. The CDR3: CASSPRSYEQYF. CDR3 DNA: TGTGCCAGCTCACCACGGTCCTACGAGCAGTACTTC.